The T cell receptor (beta chain) under discussion was sequenced for a study of neurological immune-mediated disorders. The cDNA was produced through 5'RACE with 10-nucleotide random UMIs. MiXCR was run by TCRdb on the 5' RACE reads, yielding one entry per CDR3 protein. The data contain roughly 27,000 distinct CDR3 sequences, approximately 21% of them singletons. Per germline, CDR1 ENHRY and CDR2 SYGVKD. This CDR3 contains 14 residues. This clonotype has a count of ten or more. The group of healthy controls was made up of people who were blood bank volunteers in Maryland, USA. The source is a woman aged 55 to 70 in good health. The chain uses TRBV10-3 and TRBJ1-4; the D gene is possibly TRBD1 (6 bases). The J call may be in error: the DNA end matches TRBJ2-2 better. The source material was PBMCs. CDR3: CAISESIPGVELFF. CDR3 DNA: TGTGCCATCAGTGAGTCGATTCCAGGGGTGGAGCTGTTTTTT.